This is a list of T cell receptor beta chains from one sample in a study of Graves' ophthalmopathy and Graves' hyperthyroidism. MiXCR was run by TCRdb on the multiplex PCR reads, yielding one entry per CDR3 protein. The table has around 1.1 million distinct CDR3 sequences, about two fifths seen once; the top ten hold over 8.5%. Sequences were obtained from peripheral blood or thyroid tissue (not recorded which). The origin of the receptors is an adult man with Graves' hyperthyroidism. The conserved cysteine and the conserved F or W are not part of the CDR3 here. The order of the fields is V gene, CDR3 protein.

TRBV11-2,ASSLGPTSSLF
TRBV14,ASSQINRDSAYGYT
TRBV5-1,ASSLSPELNTEAF
TRBV9,ASSPGQGRSYEQY
TRBV19,ASSMGGREQY
TRBV5-1,ASSLGPGTGVEQY
TRBV6-6,ASRASATYEQY
TRBV10-1,ASIYSHRLNTEAF
TRBV6-2/TRBV6-3,ASSYSRQDYEQY
TRBV29-1,SVTSGSHEQY
TRBV13,ASSRQVHGYT
TRBV11-2,ASSSLVGQGIHEQY
TRBV18,ASLLNTGELF
TRBV6-5,ASSPTGGVGELF
TRBV19,ASSIPGTQNTEAF
TRBV2,ALRGDLQETQY
TRBV2,ASSATPRAEQY
TRBV2,ASSLYVGRSQETQY
TRBV7-2,ASSLAPTTKAQY
TRBV25-1,ASSGQGMNTEAF
TRBV7-6,ASSPVHRGETYEQY
TRBV7-6,ASSRTGVQTEAF
TRBV6-5,ASSTRESYEQY
TRBV7-2,ASRKTGTGYRYGYT
TRBV14,ASSQEASHTEAF
TRBV2,ASSAQGGEKLF
TRBV12-3/TRBV12-4,ASSLERGPSYEQY
TRBV7-2,ASSSDGEQY
TRBV9,ASSVDRGRSNQPQH
TRBV5-1,ASSLDGVWGYT
TRBV30,AWSVTGGGYT
TRBV11-2,ASSLPGLAGHYEQY
TRBV2,ASSEAGYQPQH
TRBV24-1,ATSDYRANQPQH
TRBV7-2,ASSLSGWVYEQY
TRBV12-3/TRBV12-4,ASSRRLGAEAF
TRBV4-2,ASRWGGAPDTGELF
TRBV30,AWVRTGWETQY
TRBV12-3/TRBV12-4,ASSDADRDAGELF
TRBV29-1,SVDRPPGQG
TRBV10-3,AISESRVLGNTEAF
TRBV15,ATSKTRGFGYEQY
TRBV7-2,ASSLTDRGMRNQPQH
TRBV7-9,ASSLRLAQTTGELF
TRBV7-2,ASGAGLAATYEQY
TRBV5-8,ASSGIHKGAYGYT
TRBV24-1,ATSVSGELF
TRBV29-1,SVDDSKVYGYT
TRBV7-6,ASSPGPGRETQY
TRBV10-2,AERGVWDTEAF
TRBV7-9,ASSLPVLDSGQY
TRBV9,ASSGFGGYEQY
TRBV7-2,ASSLMGQGADQETQY
TRBV7-9,ASSFRGPGQGLVYEQY
TRBV11-2,ASSLRPTQETQY
TRBV20-1,SARGVRSAPQGRETQY
TRBV7-2,ASSPTRGLAGPSWTGELF
TRBV12-3/TRBV12-4,ASSLVSMWTGESGANVLT
TRBV7-2,ASTSTATSSCEQY